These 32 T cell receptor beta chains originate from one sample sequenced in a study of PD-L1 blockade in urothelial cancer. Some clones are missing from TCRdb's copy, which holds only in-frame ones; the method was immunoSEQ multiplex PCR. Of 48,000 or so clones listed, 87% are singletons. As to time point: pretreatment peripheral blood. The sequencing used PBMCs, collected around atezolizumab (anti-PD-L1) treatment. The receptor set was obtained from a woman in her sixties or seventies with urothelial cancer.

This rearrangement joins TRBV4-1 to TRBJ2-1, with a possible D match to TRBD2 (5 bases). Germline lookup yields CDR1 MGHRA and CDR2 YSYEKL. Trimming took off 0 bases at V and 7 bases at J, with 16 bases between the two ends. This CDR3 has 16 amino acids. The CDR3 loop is CASSQDFVGIGNEQFF. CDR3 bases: TGCGCCAGCAGCCAAGATTTTGTCGGGATAGGAAATGAGCAGTTCTTC.

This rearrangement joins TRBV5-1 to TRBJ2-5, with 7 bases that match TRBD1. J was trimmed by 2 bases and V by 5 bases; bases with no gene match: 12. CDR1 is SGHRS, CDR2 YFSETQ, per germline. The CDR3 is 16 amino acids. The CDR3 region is CASSQSQGVGQETQYF. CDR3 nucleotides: TGCGCCAGCAGTCAATCCCAGGGGGTAGGGCAAGAGACCCAGTACTTC.

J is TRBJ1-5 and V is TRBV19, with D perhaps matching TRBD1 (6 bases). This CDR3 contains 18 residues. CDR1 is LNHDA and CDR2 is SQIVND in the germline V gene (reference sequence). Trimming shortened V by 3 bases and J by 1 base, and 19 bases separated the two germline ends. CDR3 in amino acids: CASSIPPMTGWSNQPQHF. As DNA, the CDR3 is TGTGCCAGTAGTATCCCCCCTATGACAGGTTGGAGCAATCAGCCCCAGCATTTT.

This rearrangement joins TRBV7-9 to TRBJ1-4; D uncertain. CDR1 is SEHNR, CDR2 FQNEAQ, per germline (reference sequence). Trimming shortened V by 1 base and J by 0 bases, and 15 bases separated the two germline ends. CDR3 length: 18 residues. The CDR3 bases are TGTGCCAGCAGCTTAGGTGCCCGACTAAGTGCAACTAATGAAAAACTGTTTTTT. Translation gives CASSLGARLSATNEKLFF.

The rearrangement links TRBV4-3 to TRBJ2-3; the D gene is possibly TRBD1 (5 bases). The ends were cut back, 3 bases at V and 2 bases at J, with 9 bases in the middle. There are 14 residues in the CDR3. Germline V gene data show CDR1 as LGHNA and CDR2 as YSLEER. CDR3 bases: TGCGCCAGCAGCCAGGGGCTCTTCACAGATACGCAGTATTTT. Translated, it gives CASSQGLFTDTQYF.

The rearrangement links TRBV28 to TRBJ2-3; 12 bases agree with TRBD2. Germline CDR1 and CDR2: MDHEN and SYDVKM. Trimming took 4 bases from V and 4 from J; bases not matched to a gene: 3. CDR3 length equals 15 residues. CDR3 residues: CASSYSSGGADTQYF. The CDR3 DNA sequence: TGTGCCAGCAGTTACTCTAGCGGGGGGGCAGATACGCAGTATTTT.

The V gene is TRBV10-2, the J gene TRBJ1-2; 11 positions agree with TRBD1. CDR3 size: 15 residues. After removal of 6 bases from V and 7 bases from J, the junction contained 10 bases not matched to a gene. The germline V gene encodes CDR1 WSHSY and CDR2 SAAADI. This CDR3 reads CASSSPGQGVVGYTF. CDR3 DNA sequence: TGCGCCAGCAGCTCACCGGGACAGGGGGTTGTTGGCTACACCTTC.

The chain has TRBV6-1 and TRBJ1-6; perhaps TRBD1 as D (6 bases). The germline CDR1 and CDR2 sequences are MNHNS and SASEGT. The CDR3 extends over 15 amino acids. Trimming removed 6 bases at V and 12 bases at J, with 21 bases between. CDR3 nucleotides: TGTGCCAGCAGCGCAAATGACAGGTTCGGAGGACCCCTCCACTTT. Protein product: CASSANDRFGGPLHF.

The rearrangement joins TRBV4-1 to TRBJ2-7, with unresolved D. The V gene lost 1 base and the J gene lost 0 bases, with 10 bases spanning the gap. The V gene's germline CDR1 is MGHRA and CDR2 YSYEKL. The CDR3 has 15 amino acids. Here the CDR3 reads CASSQVSRSSYEQYF. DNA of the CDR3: TGCGCCAGCAGCCAAGTGTCCCGCAGCTCCTACGAGCAGTACTTC.

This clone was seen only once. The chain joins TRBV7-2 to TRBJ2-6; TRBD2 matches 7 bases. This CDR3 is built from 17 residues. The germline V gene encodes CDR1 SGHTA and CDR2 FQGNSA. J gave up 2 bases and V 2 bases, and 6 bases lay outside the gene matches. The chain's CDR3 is CASSLLGLVTGANVLTF. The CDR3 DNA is TGTGCCAGCAGCTTATTAGGACTAGTAACTGGGGCCAACGTCCTGACTTTC.

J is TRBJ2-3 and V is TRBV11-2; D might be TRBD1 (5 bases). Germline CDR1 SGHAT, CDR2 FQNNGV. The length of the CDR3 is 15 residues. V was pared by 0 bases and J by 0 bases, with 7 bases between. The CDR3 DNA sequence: TGTGCCAGCAGCTTAGAGTCAGGGAGCACAGATACGCAGTATTTT. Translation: CASSLESGSTDTQYF.

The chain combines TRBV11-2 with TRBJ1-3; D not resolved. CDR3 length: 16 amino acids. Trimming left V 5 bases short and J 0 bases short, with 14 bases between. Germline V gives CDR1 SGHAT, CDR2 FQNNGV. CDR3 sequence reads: CASSIGLWSSGNTIYF. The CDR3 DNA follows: TGTGCCAGCAGCATCGGACTTTGGAGCTCTGGAAACACCATATATTTT.

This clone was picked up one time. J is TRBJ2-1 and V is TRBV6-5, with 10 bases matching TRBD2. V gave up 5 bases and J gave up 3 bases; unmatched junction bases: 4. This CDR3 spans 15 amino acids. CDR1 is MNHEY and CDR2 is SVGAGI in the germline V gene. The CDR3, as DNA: TGTGCCAGCAGTAGTGGACTAGCGGTCTACAATGAGCAGTTCTTC. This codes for CASSSGLAVYNEQFF.

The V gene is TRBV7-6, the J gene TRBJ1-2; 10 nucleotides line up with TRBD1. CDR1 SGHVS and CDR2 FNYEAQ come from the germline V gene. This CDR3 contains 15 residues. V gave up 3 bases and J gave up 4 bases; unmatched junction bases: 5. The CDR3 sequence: CASSFDRGRAYGYTF. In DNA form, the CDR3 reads TGTGCCAGCAGCTTCGACAGGGGGCGCGCCTATGGCTACACCTTC.

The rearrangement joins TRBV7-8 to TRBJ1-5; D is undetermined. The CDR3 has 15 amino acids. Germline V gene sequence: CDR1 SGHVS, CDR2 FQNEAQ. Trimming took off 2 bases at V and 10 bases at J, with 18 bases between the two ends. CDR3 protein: CASSLQASRVYPQHF. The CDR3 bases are TGTGCCAGCAGCTTACAGGCAAGTAGAGTGTATCCCCAGCATTTT.

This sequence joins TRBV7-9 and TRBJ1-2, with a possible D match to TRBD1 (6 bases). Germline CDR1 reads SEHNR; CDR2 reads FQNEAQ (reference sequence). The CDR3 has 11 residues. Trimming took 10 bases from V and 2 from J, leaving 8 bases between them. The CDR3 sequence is CAIQGNYGYTF. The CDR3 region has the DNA TGTGCCATCCAGGGGAACTATGGCTACACCTTC.

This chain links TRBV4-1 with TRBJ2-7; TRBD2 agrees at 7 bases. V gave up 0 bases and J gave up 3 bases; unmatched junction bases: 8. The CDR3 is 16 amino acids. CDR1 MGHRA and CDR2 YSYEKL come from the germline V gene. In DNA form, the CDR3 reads TGCGCCAGCAGCCAAGATTGGGCGGGGACTAACTACGAGCAGTACTTC. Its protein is CASSQDWAGTNYEQYF.

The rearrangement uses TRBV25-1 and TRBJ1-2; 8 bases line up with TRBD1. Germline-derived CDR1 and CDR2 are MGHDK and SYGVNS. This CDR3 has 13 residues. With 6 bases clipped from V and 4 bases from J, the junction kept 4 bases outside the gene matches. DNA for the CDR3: TGTGCCAGCAGAGAAACAGGGGGCTATGGCTACACCTTC. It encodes CASRETGGYGYTF.

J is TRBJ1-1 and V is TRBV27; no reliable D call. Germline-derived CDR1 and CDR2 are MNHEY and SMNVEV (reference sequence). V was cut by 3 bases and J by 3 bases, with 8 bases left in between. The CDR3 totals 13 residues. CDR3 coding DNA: TGTGCCAGCAGTTTTACTACGTACACTGAAGCTTTCTTT. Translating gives CASSFTTYTEAFF.

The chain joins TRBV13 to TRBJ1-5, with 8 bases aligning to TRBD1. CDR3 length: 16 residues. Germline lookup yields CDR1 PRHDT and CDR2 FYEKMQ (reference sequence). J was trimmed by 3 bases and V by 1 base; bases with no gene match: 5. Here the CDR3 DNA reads TGTGCCAGCAGCTTAGCAGGGGGCCCACACAATCAGCCCCAGCATTTT. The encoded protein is CASSLAGGPHNQPQHF.

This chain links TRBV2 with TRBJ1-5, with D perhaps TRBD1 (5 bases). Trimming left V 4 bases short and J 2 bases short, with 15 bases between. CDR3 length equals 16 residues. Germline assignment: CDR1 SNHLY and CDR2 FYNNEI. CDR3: CASSAVGAMGNQPQHF. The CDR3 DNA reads TGTGCCAGCAGTGCAGTAGGGGCGATGGGCAATCAGCCCCAGCATTTT.

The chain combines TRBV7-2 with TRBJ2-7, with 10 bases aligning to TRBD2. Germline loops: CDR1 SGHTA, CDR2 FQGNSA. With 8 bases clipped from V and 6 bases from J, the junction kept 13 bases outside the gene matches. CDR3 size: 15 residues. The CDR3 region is CASAPRLAGSVEQYF. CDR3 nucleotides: TGTGCCAGCGCCCCCCGACTAGCGGGCAGCGTCGAGCAGTACTTC.

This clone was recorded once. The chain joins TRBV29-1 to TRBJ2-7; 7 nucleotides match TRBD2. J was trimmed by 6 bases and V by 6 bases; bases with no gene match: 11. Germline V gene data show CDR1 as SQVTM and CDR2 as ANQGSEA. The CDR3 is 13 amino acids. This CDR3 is CSVSMMTSSEQYF. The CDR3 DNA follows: TGCAGCGTCAGCATGATGACTAGCAGCGAGCAGTACTTC.

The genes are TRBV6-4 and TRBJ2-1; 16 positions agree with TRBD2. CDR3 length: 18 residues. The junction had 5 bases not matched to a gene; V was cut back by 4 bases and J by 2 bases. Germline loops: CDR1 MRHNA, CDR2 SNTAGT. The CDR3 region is CASSAGTSGGATYNEQFF. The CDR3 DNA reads TGTGCCAGCAGTGCCGGGACTAGCGGGGGGGCCACCTACAATGAGCAGTTCTTC.

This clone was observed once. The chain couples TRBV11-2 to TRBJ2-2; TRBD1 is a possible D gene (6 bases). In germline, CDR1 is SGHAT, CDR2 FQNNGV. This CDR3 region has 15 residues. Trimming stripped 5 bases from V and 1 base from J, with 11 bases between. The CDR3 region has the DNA TGTGCCAGCAGCACCGGGACATTGAACACCGGGGAGCTGTTTTTT. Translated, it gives CASSTGTLNTGELFF. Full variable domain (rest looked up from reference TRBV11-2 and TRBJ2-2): EAGVAQSPRYKIIEKRQSVAFWCNPISGHATLYWYQQILGQGPKLLIQFQNNGVVDDSQLPKDRFSAERLKGVDSTLKIQPAKLEDSAVYLCASSTGTLNTGELFFGEGSRLTVL.

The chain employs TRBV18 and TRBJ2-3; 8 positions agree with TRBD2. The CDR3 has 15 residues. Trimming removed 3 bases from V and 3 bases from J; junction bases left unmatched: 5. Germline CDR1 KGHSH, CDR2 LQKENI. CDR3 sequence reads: CASSPLGGGTDTQYF. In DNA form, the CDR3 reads TGTGCCAGCTCACCTCTCGGGGGGGGTACAGATACGCAGTATTTT.

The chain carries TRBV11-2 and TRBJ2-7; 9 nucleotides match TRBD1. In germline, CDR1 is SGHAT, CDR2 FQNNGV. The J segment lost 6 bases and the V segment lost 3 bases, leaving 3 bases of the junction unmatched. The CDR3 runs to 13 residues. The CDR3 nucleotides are TGTGCCAGCAGCTTCCCGACAGGGGGCGAGCAGTACTTC. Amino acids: CASSFPTGGEQYF.

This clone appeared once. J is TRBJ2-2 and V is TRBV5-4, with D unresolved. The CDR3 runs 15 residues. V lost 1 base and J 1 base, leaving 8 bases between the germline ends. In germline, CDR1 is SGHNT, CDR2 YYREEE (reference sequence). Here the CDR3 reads CASSLSRKNTGELFF. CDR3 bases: TGTGCCAGCAGCTTGTCCAGGAAGAACACCGGGGAGCTGTTTTTT.

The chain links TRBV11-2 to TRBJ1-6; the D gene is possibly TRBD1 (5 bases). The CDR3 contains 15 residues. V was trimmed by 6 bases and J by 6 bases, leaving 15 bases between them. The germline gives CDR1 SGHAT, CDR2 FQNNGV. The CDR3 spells CASSRRGGSNSPLHF. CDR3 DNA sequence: TGTGCCAGCAGTCGCCGGGGGGGATCTAATTCACCCCTCCACTTT.

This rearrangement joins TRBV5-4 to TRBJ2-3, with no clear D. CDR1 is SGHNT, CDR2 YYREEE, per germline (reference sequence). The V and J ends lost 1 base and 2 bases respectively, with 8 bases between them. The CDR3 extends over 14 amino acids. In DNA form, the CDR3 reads TGTGCCAGCAGCTTGTCCACCTACACAGATACGCAGTATTTT. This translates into CASSLSTYTDTQYF.

CDR3 DNA sequence: TGTGCCAGCAGCCAAGCGCGGACAGGGCGGACAGATACGCAGTATTTT. Amino acids: CASSQARTGRTDTQYF. This chain links TRBV14 with TRBJ2-3; 8 nucleotides agree with TRBD1. The CDR3 is 16 amino acids. V lost 1 base and J lost 3; bases outside the gene matches: 6. Germline V gives CDR1 SGHDN, CDR2 FVKESK.

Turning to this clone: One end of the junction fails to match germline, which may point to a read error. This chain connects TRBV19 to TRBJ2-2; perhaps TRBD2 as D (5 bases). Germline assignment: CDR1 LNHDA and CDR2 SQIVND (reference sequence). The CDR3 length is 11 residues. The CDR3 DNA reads TGTGCCAGTAATTCGATCGGGAAGCTGTTTTTT. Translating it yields CASNSIGKLFF.